The 29 T cell receptor beta chains below were found in one sample sequenced in a study of regulatory T cells in long-lasting Graves disease. The TCR beta library used iRepertoire HTBI primers with Arm-PCR amplification of CDR3. MiXCR was run by TCRdb on the multiplex PCR reads, yielding one entry per CDR3 protein. Of around 510,000 distinct CDR3 sequences in the sample, 20% were seen once. Time point indicated: persistent/refractory GD, antithyroid drugs over 5 years with positive TRAb. Scientists built the TCR library using RNA that was extracted from PBMCs. The specimen was peripheral blood mononuclear cells (PBMCs), collected when the disease was refractory, from a patient treated with antithyroid drugs. The source is a female donor with Graves disease.

V usage is TRBV20-1 and J usage is TRBJ2-7, with 13 bases that match TRBD2. This CDR3 has 14 residues. From germline, CDR1 is DFQATT and CDR2 SNEGSKA (reference sequence). Trimming cost V 6 bases and J 9 bases; bases outside gene matches: 11. The CDR3 sequence: CSAPTGLAGAGQYF. The CDR3 DNA follows: TGCAGTGCGCCTACCGGACTAGCGGGAGCGGGGCAGTACTTC.

As concerns this clonotype: Just one base apart from a much larger clone, this may be a read error. The rearrangement joins TRBV27 to TRBJ2-7; D might be TRBD1 or TRBD2, each matching 6 bases. The germline V gene encodes CDR1 MNHEY and CDR2 SMNVEV (reference sequence). This CDR3 has 14 residues. With 9 bases removed from V and 5 bases from J, the gap between germline ends came to 20 bases. The CDR3 loop is CASSSWGATHEQYF. As DNA, the CDR3 is TGTGCCAGTTCCAGCTGGGGGGCGACCCACGAGCAGTACTTC.

This chain connects TRBV9 to TRBJ1-1; D is unresolved. Germline CDR1 is SGDLS and CDR2 is YYNGEE. Deletions cut 3 bases from V and 0 bases from J, with 6 bases between. The CDR3 sequence is 13 residues long. CDR3 region: CASSETLNTEAFF. In DNA form, the CDR3 reads TGTGCCAGCAGCGAGACACTGAACACTGAAGCTTTCTTT.

This clonotype was counted at least ten times. The chain recombines TRBV6-2 or TRBV6-3 with TRBJ2-5; the D call may be TRBD1 or TRBD2 (7 bases each). Deletions cut 5 bases from V and 4 bases from J, with 20 bases between. The CDR3 consists of 16 residues. Germline CDR1 and CDR2: MNHEY and SVGEGT. The CDR3 protein is CASSKIIQGGGETQYF. In DNA form, the CDR3 reads TGTGCCAGCAGTAAAATCATTCAGGGGGGGGGAGAGACCCAGTACTTC.

The sample holds many counts of this clonotype. The chain employs TRBV6-4 and TRBJ1-1; D is undetermined. Per germline, CDR1 MRHNA and CDR2 SNTAGT. The CDR3 covers 14 residues. V lost 4 bases and J lost 1, with 10 bases in between. CDR3 sequence (DNA): TGTGCCAGCAGTGGAAGGGCTTCGAACACTGAAGCTTTCTTT. It yields the protein CASSGRASNTEAFF.

This clonotype was observed many times. J is TRBJ2-5 and V is TRBV28; TRBD1 matches 7 bases. J lost 2 bases, V lost 7 bases, and 10 bases had no gene match. Germline assignment: CDR1 MDHEN and CDR2 SYDVKM. This CDR3 has 15 amino acids. CDR3 sequence: CASTKGTETQETQYF. Written as DNA, the CDR3 is TGTGCCAGCACCAAAGGGACAGAAACGCAAGAGACCCAGTACTTC.

This clonotype showed up many times. This chain uses TRBV28 with TRBJ1-1; no definite D call. The CDR3 covers 13 residues. Deletions cut 6 bases from V and 1 base from J, with 9 bases between. Germline V gene lookup returns CDR1 MDHEN and CDR2 SYDVKM. The CDR3 coding sequence is TGTGCCAGCAGCCAACCACCGAACACTGAAGCTTTCTTT. Its protein product is CASSQPPNTEAFF.

This chain uses TRBV20-1 with TRBJ1-1; TRBD1 might be the D (6 bases). Trimming stripped 0 bases from V and 0 bases from J, with 17 bases between. This CDR3 contains 17 residues. Per germline, CDR1 DFQATT and CDR2 SNEGSKA (reference sequence). The CDR3 DNA reads as TGCAGTGCTAGAGAGGGGGCGGGGGCGCCTATGAACACTGAAGCTTTCTTT. Translated, it gives CSAREGAGAPMNTEAFF.

In its sample, this clonotype was seen a few times. The chain joins TRBV4-1 to TRBJ2-5; 9 bases are a match to TRBD2. CDR3 length: 16 amino acids. Per germline, CDR1 MGHRA and CDR2 YSYEKL. The J segment lost 2 bases and the V segment lost 5 bases, leaving 9 bases of the junction unmatched. In DNA, the CDR3 is TGCGCCAGCAGCACGTCTAGCGGGAATTATCAAGAGACCCAGTACTTC. It encodes CASSTSSGNYQETQYF.

V gene TRBV19 combines with J gene TRBJ1-1, with TRBD1 matching over 7 bases. Germline assignment: CDR1 LNHDA and CDR2 SQIVND (reference sequence). V lost 5 bases to trimming and J lost 4 bases; unmatched junction nucleotides: 16. CDR3 length equals 17 residues. This chain's CDR3 is CASSSATGIKGGTEAFF. In DNA, the CDR3 is TGTGCCAGTAGTTCCGCGACAGGGATCAAGGGCGGCACTGAAGCTTTCTTT.

This clonotype was observed many times. The chain has TRBV29-1 and TRBJ1-1, with no clear D. In germline, CDR1 is SQVTM, CDR2 ANQGSEA. This CDR3 spans 14 amino acids. V lost 3 bases and J lost 4, with 15 bases in between. For the CDR3, the DNA is TGCAGCGTTGATATAGGGCGGTTCTCCACTGAAGCTTTCTTT. Its translation is CSVDIGRFSTEAFF.

This chain connects TRBV29-1 to TRBJ2-7, with D possibly matching TRBD2 (5 bases). CDR3 length equals 13 residues. Trimming removed 5 bases at V and 0 bases at J, with 11 bases between. In germline, CDR1 is SQVTM, CDR2 ANQGSEA. CDR3 sequence reads: CSVRDPSSYEQYF. The CDR3 region has the DNA TGCAGCGTTCGGGATCCAAGCTCCTACGAGCAGTACTTC.

The chain uses TRBV5-1 and TRBJ1-2; D is unresolved. The V gene's germline CDR1 is SGHRS and CDR2 YFSETQ. CDR3 length: 14 amino acids. Trimming removed 0 bases from V and 2 bases from J, with 8 bases in between. The DNA of the CDR3 is TGCGCCAGCAGCTTGGGCCCGCTAAACTATGGCTACACCTTC. Encoded protein: CASSLGPLNYGYTF.

Only a few counts were recorded for this clonotype. In DNA, the CDR3 is TGCAGCGTGGGGGGAATTTGGACTAGCGTATACCAAGAGACCCAGTACTTC. This gives the protein CSVGGIWTSVYQETQYF. This chain joins TRBV29-1 and TRBJ2-5; 9 positions match TRBD2. J lost 0 bases, V lost 6 bases, and 14 bases had no gene match. Looked up from germline, CDR1 is SQVTM and CDR2 is ANQGSEA. The CDR3 contains 17 residues.

This clonotype was recorded at least ten times. V gene TRBV2 combines with J gene TRBJ2-2; D is uncertain. V was pared by 7 bases and J by 7 bases, with 4 bases between. CDR1 is SNHLY, CDR2 FYNNEI, per germline. The CDR3 sequence is 10 residues long. The chain's CDR3 is CASTDGELFF. The DNA of the CDR3 is TGTGCCAGCACGGACGGGGAGCTGTTTTTT. Based on the CDR3 plus reference TRBV2 and TRBJ2-2, the full variable domain is EPEVTQTPSHQVTQMGQEVILRCVPISNHLYFYWYRQILGQKVEFLVSFYNNEISEKSEIFDDQFSVERPDGSNFTLKIRSTKLEDSAMYFCASTDGELFFGEGSRLTVL.

The sample holds many counts of this clonotype. The chain joins TRBV28 to TRBJ2-7; D is unclear. The germline V and J ends were trimmed by 3 bases and 2 bases, with 8 bases remaining between them. The germline gives CDR1 MDHEN, CDR2 SYDVKM. This CDR3 comprises 13 residues. DNA of the CDR3: TGTGCCAGCAGTTTTTTAATGCCCTACGAGCAGTACTTC. Its protein product is CASSFLMPYEQYF.

This clonotype was observed many times. The chain has TRBV28 and TRBJ1-6, with D perhaps matching TRBD1 (5 bases). The CDR3 is 16 amino acids. Germline V gene lookup returns CDR1 MDHEN and CDR2 SYDVKM. Trimming took 5 bases from V and 13 from J, leaving 24 bases between them. The CDR3 region is CASSAPRKPVGTPLHF. The CDR3 bases are TGTGCCAGCAGTGCACCGAGGAAGCCGGTTGGGACCCCCCTCCACTTT.

This clonotype was counted a few times. The chain combines TRBV7-2 with TRBJ1-5, with a tentative D call TRBD1 (5 bases). This CDR3 contains 14 residues. V gave up 3 bases and J gave up 6 bases, with 12 bases separating them. Germline V CDR1 and CDR2: SGHTA, FQGNSA. The CDR3 nucleotides are TGTGCCAGCAGCTTGAGGGGATGGGGTCAGCCCCAGCATTTT. It encodes CASSLRGWGQPQHF. The complete variable domain, with remaining parts taken from reference TRBV7-2 and TRBJ1-5, reads GAGVSQSPSNKVTEKGKDVELRCDPISGHTALYWYRQSLGQGLEFLIYFQGNSAPDKSGLPSDRFSAERTGGSVSTLTIQRTQQEDSAVYLCASSLRGWGQPQHFGDGTRLSIL.

This clonotype turned up a few times. The gene calls are TRBV7-9 and TRBJ2-7, with unresolved D. Germline V gives CDR1 SEHNR, CDR2 FQNEAQ (reference sequence). V dropped 5 bases and J dropped 3 bases, with 8 bases sitting between them. The CDR3 is 12 amino acids. The DNA for the CDR3 is TGTGCCAGCAGCGGCAAATACTACGAGCAGTACTTC. Translation: CASSGKYYEQYF.

The table lists this clonotype with many counts. The genes are TRBV3-1 and TRBJ1-2, with 11 bases that match TRBD1. Trimming took 2 bases from V and 6 from J; bases not matched to a gene: 5. Germline CDR1 is LGHDT and CDR2 is YNNKEL (reference sequence). The CDR3 sequence is 15 residues long. The CDR3 reads CASSQPGQGDHGYTF. The CDR3 DNA sequence: TGTGCCAGCAGCCAACCGGGACAGGGGGACCATGGCTACACCTTC.

This clonotype turned up a few times. The V gene is TRBV20-1, the J gene TRBJ2-7; maybe TRBD1 (5 bases). The length of the CDR3 is 12 residues. V was shortened by 4 bases and J by 5 bases, with 12 bases between the two germline ends. Germline V gene sequence: CDR1 DFQATT, CDR2 SNEGSKA (reference sequence). The CDR3 coding sequence is TGCAGTGCTATCCCCAGGGTCGACGAGCAGTACTTC. This codes for CSAIPRVDEQYF.

This clonotype was picked up many times. The chain uses TRBV28 and TRBJ1-2; no clear D. The CDR3 consists of 13 residues. V lost 3 bases to trimming and J lost 0 bases, with 5 bases between them. The germline V gene encodes CDR1 MDHEN and CDR2 SYDVKM. In nucleotides, the CDR3 is TGTGCCAGCAGTTTTGTCCCTAACTATGGCTACACCTTC. Translated: CASSFVPNYGYTF.

This clonotype has a handful of counts. The chain carries TRBV14 and TRBJ1-2; D call uncertain. The V end was cut by 0 bases, the J end by 4 bases, with 9 bases between. The CDR3 has 14 amino acids. Germline V gene sequence: CDR1 SGHDN, CDR2 FVKESK. CDR3 amino acids: CASSQDVRTYGYTF. The CDR3 DNA reads as TGTGCCAGCAGCCAAGACGTAAGGACCTATGGCTACACCTTC.

At least ten counts were recorded for this clonotype. The chain is built from TRBV6-1 and TRBJ2-5; 8 nucleotides match TRBD2. Unmatched junction bases numbered 4, after V lost 6 bases and J lost 4 bases. In germline, CDR1 is MNHNS, CDR2 SASEGT. There are 13 residues in the CDR3. This CDR3 is CASRISGIETQYF. The CDR3 nucleotides are TGTGCCAGCAGGATTAGCGGGATAGAGACCCAGTACTTC.

There are a few counts of this clonotype. V and J are TRBV29-1 and TRBJ1-1; D ambiguous. The CDR3 has 13 amino acids. V shed 7 bases and J shed 4 bases, with 16 bases lying between them. Looked up from germline, CDR1 is SQVTM and CDR2 is ANQGSEA. CDR3: CSGRTALVTEAFF. CDR3 sequence (DNA): TGCAGCGGACGGACGGCCTTGGTCACTGAAGCTTTCTTT.

This clonotype was detected only a few times. The chain has TRBV3-1 and TRBJ2-2; 8 nucleotides line up with TRBD2. The CDR3 runs to 16 residues. Germline V CDR1 and CDR2: LGHDT, YNNKEL (reference sequence). V shed 0 bases, J shed 3 bases, and the junction held 3 bases outside the gene matches. CDR3 loop: CASSQDLGRDTGELFF. The CDR3 DNA sequence: TGTGCCAGCAGCCAAGACCTCGGGAGGGACACCGGGGAGCTGTTTTTT.

The sample holds many counts of this clonotype. This chain connects TRBV2 to TRBJ1-1, with TRBD1 as a possible D gene (6 bases). V was pared by 6 bases and J by 8 bases, with 19 bases between. The CDR3 has 14 residues. The germline gives CDR1 SNHLY, CDR2 FYNNEI. CDR3 nucleotides: TGTGCCAGCAGGGCCAACCCTCCGGGGACAGAAGCTTTCTTT. Its protein product is CASRANPPGTEAFF.

At least ten counts were recorded for this clonotype. V and J are TRBV27 and TRBJ1-1; no firm D call. Looked up from germline, CDR1 is MNHEY and CDR2 is SMNVEV (reference sequence). V lost 2 bases and J 3 bases, leaving 13 bases between the germline ends. The length of the CDR3 is 15 residues. For the CDR3, the DNA is TGTGCCAGCAGTTTAAGCGGGCGTGCGTACACTGAAGCTTTCTTT. Translating gives CASSLSGRAYTEAFF.

To note about this clonotype: A single base separates this from a much larger clone, so it may be a read error. The rearrangement uses TRBV3-1 and TRBJ1-2; perhaps TRBD1 as D (5 bases). Germline lookup yields CDR1 LGHDT and CDR2 YNNKEL (reference sequence). Trimming removed 4 bases from V and 8 bases from J, with 17 bases in between. This CDR3 has 14 amino acids. Here the CDR3 DNA reads TGTGCCAGCAGCCGAGGAGCCGGGGCACGGGGCTACACCTTC. It translates to CASSRGAGARGYTF.